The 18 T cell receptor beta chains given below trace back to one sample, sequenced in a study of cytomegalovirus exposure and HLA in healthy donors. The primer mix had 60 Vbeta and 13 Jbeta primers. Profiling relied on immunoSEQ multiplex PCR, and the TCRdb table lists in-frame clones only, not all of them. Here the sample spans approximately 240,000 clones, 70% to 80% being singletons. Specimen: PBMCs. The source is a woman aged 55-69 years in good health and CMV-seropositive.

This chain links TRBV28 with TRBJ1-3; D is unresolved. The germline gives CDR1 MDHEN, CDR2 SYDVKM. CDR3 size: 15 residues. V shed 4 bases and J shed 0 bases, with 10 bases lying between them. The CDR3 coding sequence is TGTGCCAGCAGTTCCGCGGCAATCTCTGGAAACACCATATATTTT. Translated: CASSSAAISGNTIYF.

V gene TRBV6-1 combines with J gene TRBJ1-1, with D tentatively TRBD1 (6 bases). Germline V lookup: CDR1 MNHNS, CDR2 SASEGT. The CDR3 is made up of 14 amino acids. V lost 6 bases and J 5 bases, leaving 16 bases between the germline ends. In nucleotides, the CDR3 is TGTGCCAGCAGGAGGGGGGGGGCTGGGACTGAAGCTTTCTTT. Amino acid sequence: CASRRGGAGTEAFF.

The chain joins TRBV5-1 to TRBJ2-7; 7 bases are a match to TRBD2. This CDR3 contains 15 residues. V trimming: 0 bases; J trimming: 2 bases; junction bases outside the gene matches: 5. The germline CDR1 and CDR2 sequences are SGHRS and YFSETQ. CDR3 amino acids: CASSLEAGEAYEQYF. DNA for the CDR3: TGCGCCAGCAGCTTGGAGGCGGGAGAGGCCTACGAGCAGTACTTC.

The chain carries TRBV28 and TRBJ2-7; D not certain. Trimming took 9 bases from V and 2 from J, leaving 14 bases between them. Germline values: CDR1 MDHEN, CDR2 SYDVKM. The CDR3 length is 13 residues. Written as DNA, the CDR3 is TGTGCCAGTTTATCTGGGCAGACCTACGAGCAGTACTTC. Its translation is CASLSGQTYEQYF.

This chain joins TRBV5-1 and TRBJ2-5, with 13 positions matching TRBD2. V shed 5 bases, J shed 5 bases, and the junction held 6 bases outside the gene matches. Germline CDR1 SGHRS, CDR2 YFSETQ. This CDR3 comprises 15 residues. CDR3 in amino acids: CASSTSGGAQETQYF. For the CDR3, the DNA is TGCGCCAGCAGTACTAGCGGGGGGGCTCAGGAGACCCAGTACTTC. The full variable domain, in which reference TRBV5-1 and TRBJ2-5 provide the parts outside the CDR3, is KAGVTQTPRYLIKTRGQQVTLSCSPISGHRSVSWYQQTPGQGLQFLFEYFSETQRNKGNFPGRFSGRQFSNSRSEMNVSTLELGDSALYLCASSTSGGAQETQYFGPGTRLLVL.

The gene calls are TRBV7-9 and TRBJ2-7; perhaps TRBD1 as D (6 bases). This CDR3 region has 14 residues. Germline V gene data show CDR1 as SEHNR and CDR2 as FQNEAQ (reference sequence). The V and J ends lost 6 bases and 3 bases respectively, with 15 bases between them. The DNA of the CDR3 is TGTGCCAGCAGACGAACAGGGATTAACTACGAGCAGTACTTC. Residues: CASRRTGINYEQYF.

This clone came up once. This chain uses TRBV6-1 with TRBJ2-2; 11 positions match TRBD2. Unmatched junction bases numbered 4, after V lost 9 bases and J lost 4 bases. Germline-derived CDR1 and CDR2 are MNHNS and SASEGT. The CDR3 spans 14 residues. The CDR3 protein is CASSLAGATGELFF. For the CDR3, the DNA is TGTGCCAGTTCACTAGCGGGGGCCACCGGGGAGCTGTTTTTT.

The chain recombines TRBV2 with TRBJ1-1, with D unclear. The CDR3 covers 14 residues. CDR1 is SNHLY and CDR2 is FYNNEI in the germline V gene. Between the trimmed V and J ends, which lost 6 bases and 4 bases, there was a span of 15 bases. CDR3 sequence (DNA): TGTGCCAGCAGGGCGGGTAGTAAGGGCACTGAAGCTTTCTTT. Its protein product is CASRAGSKGTEAFF.

The CDR3 DNA is TGTGCCAGCTCACCCTACAGGGTGGATGAAAAACTGTTTTTT. This codes for CASSPYRVDEKLFF. V gene TRBV18 combines with J gene TRBJ1-4; maybe TRBD1 (6 bases). Trimming stripped 3 bases from V and 6 bases from J, with 11 bases between. This CDR3 spans 14 amino acids. Germline V CDR1 and CDR2: KGHSH, LQKENI.

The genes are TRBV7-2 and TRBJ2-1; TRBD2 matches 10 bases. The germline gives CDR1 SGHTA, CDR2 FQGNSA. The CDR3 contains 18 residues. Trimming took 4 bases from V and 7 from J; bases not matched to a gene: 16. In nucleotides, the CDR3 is TGTGCCAGCAGCTCATTCAGGGGACTAGCGTCCCCGCGGAATGAGCAGTTCTTC. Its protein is CASSSFRGLASPRNEQFF.

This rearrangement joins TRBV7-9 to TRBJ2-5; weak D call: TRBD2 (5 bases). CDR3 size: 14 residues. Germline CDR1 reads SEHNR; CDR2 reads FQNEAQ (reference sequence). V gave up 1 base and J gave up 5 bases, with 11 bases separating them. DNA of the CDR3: TGTGCCAGCAGCTTAGTTTCCGGGGTGGAGACCCAGTACTTC. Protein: CASSLVSGVETQYF.

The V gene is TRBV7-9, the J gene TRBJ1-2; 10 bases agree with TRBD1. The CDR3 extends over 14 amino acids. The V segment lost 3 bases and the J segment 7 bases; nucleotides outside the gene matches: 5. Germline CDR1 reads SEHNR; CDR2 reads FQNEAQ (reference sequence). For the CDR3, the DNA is TGTGCCAGCAGCTTCGACAGGGGGCGGGCTGGCTACACCTTC. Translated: CASSFDRGRAGYTF.

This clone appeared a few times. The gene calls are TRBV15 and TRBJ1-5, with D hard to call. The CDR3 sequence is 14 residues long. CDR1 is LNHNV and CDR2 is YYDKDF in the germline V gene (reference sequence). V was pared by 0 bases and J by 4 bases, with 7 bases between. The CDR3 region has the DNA TGTGCCACCAGCAGAGATATCAGTAATCAGCCCCAGCATTTT. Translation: CATSRDISNQPQHF.

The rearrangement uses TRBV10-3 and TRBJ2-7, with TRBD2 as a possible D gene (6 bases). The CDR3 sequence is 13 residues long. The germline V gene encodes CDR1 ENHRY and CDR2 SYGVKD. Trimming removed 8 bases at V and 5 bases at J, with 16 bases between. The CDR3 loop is CAIAGIVEHEQYF. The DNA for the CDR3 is TGTGCCATCGCGGGGATCGTCGAACACGAGCAGTACTTC.

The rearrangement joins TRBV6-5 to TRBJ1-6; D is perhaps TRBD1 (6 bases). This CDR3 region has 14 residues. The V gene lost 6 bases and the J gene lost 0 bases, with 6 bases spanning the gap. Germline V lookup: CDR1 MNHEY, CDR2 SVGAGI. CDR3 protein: CASRQGSYNSPLHF. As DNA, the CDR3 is TGTGCCAGCAGACAGGGCTCCTATAATTCACCCCTCCACTTT.

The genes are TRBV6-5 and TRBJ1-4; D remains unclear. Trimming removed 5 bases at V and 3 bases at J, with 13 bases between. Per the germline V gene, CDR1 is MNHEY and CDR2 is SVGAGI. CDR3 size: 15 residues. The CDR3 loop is CASSRTITANEKLFF. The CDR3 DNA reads TGTGCCAGCAGTCGAACAATTACAGCTAATGAAAAACTGTTTTTT.

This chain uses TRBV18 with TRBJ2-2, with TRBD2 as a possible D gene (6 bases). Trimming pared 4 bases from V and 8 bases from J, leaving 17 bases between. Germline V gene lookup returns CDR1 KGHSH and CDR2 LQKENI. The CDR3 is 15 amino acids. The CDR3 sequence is CASSQTAEGTGELFF. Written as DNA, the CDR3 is TGTGCCAGCTCACAAACGGCGGAGGGGACGGGGGAGCTGTTTTTT.

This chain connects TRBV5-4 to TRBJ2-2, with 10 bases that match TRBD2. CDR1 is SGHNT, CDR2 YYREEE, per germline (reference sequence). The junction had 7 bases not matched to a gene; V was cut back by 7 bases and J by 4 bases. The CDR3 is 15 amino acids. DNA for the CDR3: TGTGCCAGCCGCCCGTGGACTAGCGGCACCGGGGAGCTGTTTTTT. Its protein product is CASRPWTSGTGELFF. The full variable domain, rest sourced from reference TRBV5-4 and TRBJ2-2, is ETGVTQSPTHLIKTRGQQVTLRCSSQSGHNTVSWYQQALGQGPQFIFQYYREEENGRGNFPPRFSGLQFPNYSSELNVNALELDDSALYLCASRPWTSGTGELFFGEGSRLTVL.